These 18 T cell receptor beta chains share one sample of origin, sequenced in a study of T cells in Graves' hyperthyroidism and ophthalmopathy (dated by TCRdb to about 2019). The library was built by means of multiplex PCR. Data came from an Illumina HiSeq 2000. The TCR beta CDR3 regions were amplified from the RNA transcripts. A first-round RT-PCR of the TCR CDR3 used the HTBI primer set with the Qiagen OneStep RT-PCR kit. TCRdb handled the public reads itself, with Q25 trimming in fastp and clone calling in MiXCR, and kept productive beta chains. Identical CDR3 proteins give one entry, which carries the most common genes and DNA. This sample holds approximately 870,000 distinct CDR3 sequences; more than 30% were observed only once. The top ten clones comprise around 9.3% of the sample. The sample comprised blood. The receptors here all came from a man between 18 and 35 years old with Graves' hyperthyroidism.

The V and J genes are TRBV6-5 and TRBJ1-3; D not resolved. V gave up 6 bases and J gave up 0 bases, with 9 bases separating them. Germline loops: CDR1 MNHEY, CDR2 SVGAGI. This CDR3 has 14 residues. The CDR3 is CASRTEVSGNTIYF. CDR3 DNA sequence: TGTGCCAGCAGGACGGAGGTCTCTGGAAACACCATATATTTT.

There are many counts of this clonotype. The V and J genes are TRBV10-3 and TRBJ1-1; possible D gene TRBD1, 6 bases. Germline values: CDR1 ENHRY, CDR2 SYGVKD. Trimming cost V 6 bases and J 4 bases, with 15 bases left between them. There are 14 residues in the CDR3. The CDR3: CAISFREGGTEAFF. The CDR3 bases are TGTGCCATCAGCTTCAGGGAAGGGGGCACTGAAGCTTTCTTT.

This clonotype was seen only a few times. Germline is not matched at one junction end, which may reflect a read error. The V and J genes are TRBV7-9 and TRBJ2-5, with 10 bases that match TRBD2. CDR1 is SEHNR and CDR2 is FQNEAQ in the germline V gene (reference sequence). The CDR3 is 15 amino acids. The CDR3 is CASSPRGTSEETQYF. As DNA, the CDR3 is TGCGCCAGCAGCCCAAGAGGGACTAGCGAGGAGACCCAGTACTTC.

This clonotype was detected ten times or more. This chain connects TRBV20-1 to TRBJ2-5; 8 positions agree with TRBD1. Germline V gene data show CDR1 as DFQATT and CDR2 as SNEGSKA (reference sequence). CDR3 size: 13 residues. With V trimmed by 6 bases and J by 4 bases, 7 bases remained unmatched. The CDR3 nucleotides read TGCAGTGCCCAGGGGGCGACGGGAGAGACCCAGTACTTC. It translates to CSAQGATGETQYF.

This chain connects TRBV7-3 to TRBJ2-7; 7 bases map to TRBD1. V lost 2 bases and J lost 3; bases outside the gene matches: 10. Germline CDR1 and CDR2: SGHTA and FQGTGA. This CDR3 has 16 residues. CDR3 protein: CASSLEGGQASYEQYF. The CDR3 nucleotides read TGTGCCAGCAGCTTAGAGGGTGGACAGGCAAGCTACGAGCAGTACTTC.

V and J are TRBV10-3 and TRBJ1-1; 7 positions agree with TRBD1. The CDR3 sequence is 16 residues long. Trimming removed 10 bases from V and 1 base from J; junction bases left unmatched: 15. Germline V lookup: CDR1 ENHRY, CDR2 SYGVKD. Written as DNA, the CDR3 is TGTGCCACCAGGGGGGGCGAACAGCCCCCGAACACTGAAGCTTTCTTT. It encodes CATRGGEQPPNTEAFF.

The chain couples TRBV16 to TRBJ1-1; D gene unclear. This CDR3 is 15 amino acids long. Germline V CDR1 and CDR2: KGHSY, FQNENV. The V end was cut by 6 bases, the J end by 3 bases, with 17 bases between. Here the CDR3 reads CASRKSPEGDTEAFF. The DNA of the CDR3 is TGTGCCAGCAGAAAGTCCCCCGAGGGCGACACTGAAGCTTTCTTT.

This clonotype was recorded many times. This chain links TRBV20-1 with TRBJ2-7; D might be TRBD1 or TRBD2, each matching 5 bases. Trimming removed 3 bases at V and 5 bases at J, with 14 bases between. Germline-derived CDR1 and CDR2 are DFQATT and SNEGSKA (reference sequence). CDR3 length: 13 amino acids. CDR3 in amino acids: CSASMSGSHEQYF. CDR3 coding DNA: TGCAGTGCTAGTATGTCAGGGAGCCACGAGCAGTACTTC.

The chain employs TRBV5-1 and TRBJ1-2; TRBD1 matches at 8 bases. The CDR3 covers 16 residues. Germline loops: CDR1 SGHRS, CDR2 YFSETQ. Losses at the gene ends were 5 bases for V and 5 bases for J; bases not matched to a gene: 14. The DNA of the CDR3 is TGCGCCAGCAGTCCCGTTCCGCAGGGGGCGAGGTATGGCTACACCTTC. This codes for CASSPVPQGARYGYTF.

A note on this clonotype: The junction shows a germline mismatch at one end, possibly a read error. The chain is built from TRBV11-1 and TRBJ2-5; D possibly corresponds to TRBD2 (5 bases). CDR3 length: 12 residues. CDR1 and CDR2 (germline): SGHAT, FQDESV (reference sequence). The CDR3 sequence is CASSRDGETQNF. In nucleotides, the CDR3 is TGTGCCAGCAGCCGAGATGGGGAGACCCAGAACTTC.

Only a few counts were recorded for this clonotype. Written as DNA, the CDR3 is TGCAGTGCGGGCGACTACGGGCTCGGCCACCAAGAGACCCAGTACTTC. Translating it yields CSAGDYGLGHQETQYF. The gene calls are TRBV20-1 and TRBJ2-5; tentatively, D is TRBD2 (5 bases). This CDR3 is 16 amino acids long. Trimming shortened V by 6 bases and J by 0 bases, and 20 bases separated the two germline ends. CDR1 and CDR2 from the germline V gene are DFQATT and SNEGSKA (reference sequence).

Only a few counts were recorded for this clonotype. This chain links TRBV9 with TRBJ2-7; TRBD1 is a possible D gene (5 bases). Germline CDR1 is SGDLS and CDR2 is YYNGEE. The CDR3 consists of 15 residues. Trimming stripped 1 base from V and 4 bases from J, with 15 bases between. CDR3: CASSVSYLGAYEQYF. In DNA form, the CDR3 reads TGTGCCAGCAGCGTATCTTACCTTGGGGCATACGAGCAGTACTTC.

This clonotype was seen only once. One junction end does not reproduce the germline sequence, and a read error may be involved. The gene calls are TRBV10-3 and TRBJ1-2, with D uncertain. The CDR3 contains 15 residues. Germline CDR1 ENHRY, CDR2 SYGVKD. The chain's CDR3 is CANSENRGWGYGYTF. CDR3 coding DNA: TGTGCCAACAGTGAAAACCGGGGATGGGGATATGGCTACACCTTC.

This clonotype was recorded a few times. The chain combines TRBV29-1 with TRBJ1-2, with unresolved D. Trimming removed 8 bases from V and 4 bases from J, with 8 bases in between. Germline-derived CDR1 and CDR2 are SQVTM and ANQGSEA. CDR3 size: 10 residues. The CDR3 DNA sequence: TGCAGCTTAGAGAGCTATGGCTACACCTTC. Protein: CSLESYGYTF.

This clonotype is a singleton in its sample. CDR3 coding DNA: TGTGCCAGCACCATCGGGACAGGCGTAGGTGGAAACACCATATATTTT. Translating gives CASTIGTGVGGNTIYF. The chain is built from TRBV7-2 and TRBJ1-3, with TRBD1 matching over 8 bases. This CDR3 has 16 amino acids. Germline V gives CDR1 SGHTA, CDR2 FQGNSA. V lost 7 bases and J lost 3; bases outside the gene matches: 11. Drawing the rest from reference TRBV7-2 and TRBJ1-3, the complete variable domain is GAGVSQSPSNKVTEKGKDVELRCDPISGHTALYWYRQSLGQGLEFLIYFQGNSAPDKSGLPSDRFSAERTGGSVSTLTIQRTQQEDSAVYLCASTIGTGVGGNTIYFGEGSWLTVV.

CDR3: CASSLSRVGNQPQHF. The DNA for the CDR3 is TGTGCCAGCAGTTTATCCAGGGTTGGCAATCAGCCCCAGCATTTT. The rearrangement uses TRBV6-5 and TRBJ1-5; possible D gene TRBD1, 5 bases. This CDR3 comprises 15 residues. The V gene lost 4 bases and the J gene lost 2 bases, with 12 bases spanning the gap. Looked up from germline, CDR1 is MNHEY and CDR2 is SVGAGI.

This clonotype was seen just once. This chain joins TRBV7-6 and TRBJ1-5, with D possibly being TRBD1 (5 bases). The CDR3 length is 13 residues. Per germline, CDR1 SGHVS and CDR2 FNYEAQ. V dropped 2 bases and J dropped 11 bases, with 13 bases sitting between them. CDR3 coding DNA: TGTGCCAGCAGCTTATCGGCGGGGGAGACCCAGCATTTT. This translates into CASSLSAGETQHF.

This clonotype was found once. This may be a read error: a much more frequent sequence differs by one nucleotide. The V gene is TRBV7-6, the J gene TRBJ1-1, with no clear D. From germline, CDR1 is SGHVS and CDR2 FNYEAQ. The V end was cut by 4 bases, the J end by 5 bases, with 14 bases between. CDR3 length: 14 amino acids. CDR3 in amino acids: CASSSLRLATEAFF. The CDR3 nucleotides read TGTGCCAGCAGCTCCCTCCGTCTAGCGACTGAAGCTTTCTTT.